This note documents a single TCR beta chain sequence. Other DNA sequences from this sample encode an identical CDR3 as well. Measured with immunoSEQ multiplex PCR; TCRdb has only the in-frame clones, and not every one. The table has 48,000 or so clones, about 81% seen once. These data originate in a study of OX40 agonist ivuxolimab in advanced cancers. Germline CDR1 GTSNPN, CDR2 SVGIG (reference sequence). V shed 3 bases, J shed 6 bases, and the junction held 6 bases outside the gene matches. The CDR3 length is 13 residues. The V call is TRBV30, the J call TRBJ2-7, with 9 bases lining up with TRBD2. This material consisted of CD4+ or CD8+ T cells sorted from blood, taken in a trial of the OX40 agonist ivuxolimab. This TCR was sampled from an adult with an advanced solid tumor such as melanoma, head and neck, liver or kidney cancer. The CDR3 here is CAWSWGSGGEQYF. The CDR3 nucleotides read TGTGCCTGGAGCTGGGGTAGCGGGGGCGAGCAGTACTTC.